The text below deals with one TCR beta chain. The data derive from a study of blood T cell repertoires in COVID-19. Data came from immunoSEQ multiplex PCR; TCRdb stores just in-frame clones and leaves some out. Here the sample spans roughly 200,000 clones, around nine tenths being singletons. The CDR3 is 14 amino acids. Deletions cut 4 bases from V and 2 bases from J, with 8 bases between. Germline CDR1 and CDR2: KGHDR and SFDVKD. The source material was PBMCs or T cells enriched from blood (not recorded which). The chain carries TRBV24-1 and TRBJ1-5; possible D gene TRBD1, 5 bases. This sequence originates from a woman between 25 and 40 years old with acute COVID-19. CDR3 sequence reads: CATSDGGGNQPQHF. As DNA, the CDR3 is TGTGCCACCAGTGACGGGGGAGGCAATCAGCCCCAGCATTTT.